The sequence of this T cell receptor (beta chain) was determined in a study of shared clonotypes between healthy human individuals. On the study more broadly: Used for every donor were three CD4 naive, three CD4 memory, two CD8 naive and one CD8 memory plate.

Study-wide results and caveats: Several donors showed sharing of approximately 5% of naive CD4 clonotypes.

As concerns this clone: The antigen is unknown.

Per the study methods: Junction-only sequences without quality scores were provided by ImmunoSEQ, so filtering was different. Data came from immunoSEQ multiplex PCR; TCRdb stores just in-frame clones and leaves some out. V and J calls and clone size are as listed in that table; D and trimming were resolved from the DNA. The table has more than 2,000,000 clones, approximately 92% seen once. Both subsets, CD45RA+ naive and CD45RA-negative memory, were split from the CD4+ cells. This CDR3 is built from 12 residues. Germline V gene sequence: CDR1 SGHDN, CDR2 FVKESK. The germline V and J ends were trimmed by 0 bases and 11 bases, with 10 bases remaining between them.

This chain links TRBV14 with TRBJ1-1; no clear D gene. This clonotype originated in a man aged 18-30 years in good health. What was sequenced was naive CD4+ T cells sorted from blood. The subset here: CD45RA+ positively selected. CDR3 sequence (DNA): TGTGCCAGCAGCCAAGATGGAGTTGTGGCTTTCTTT. Translation: CASSQDGVVAFF.